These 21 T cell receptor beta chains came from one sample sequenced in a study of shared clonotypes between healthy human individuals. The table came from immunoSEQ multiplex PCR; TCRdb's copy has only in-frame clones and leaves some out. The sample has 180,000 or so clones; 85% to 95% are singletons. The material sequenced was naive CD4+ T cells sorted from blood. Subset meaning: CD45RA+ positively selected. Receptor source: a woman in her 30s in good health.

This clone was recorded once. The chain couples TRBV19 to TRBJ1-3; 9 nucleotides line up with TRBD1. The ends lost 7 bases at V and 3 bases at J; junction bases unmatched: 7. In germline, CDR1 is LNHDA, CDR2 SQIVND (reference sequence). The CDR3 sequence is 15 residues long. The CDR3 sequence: CASTLGQGYGNTIYF. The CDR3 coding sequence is TGTGCCAGTACCTTGGGACAGGGATATGGAAACACCATATATTTT.

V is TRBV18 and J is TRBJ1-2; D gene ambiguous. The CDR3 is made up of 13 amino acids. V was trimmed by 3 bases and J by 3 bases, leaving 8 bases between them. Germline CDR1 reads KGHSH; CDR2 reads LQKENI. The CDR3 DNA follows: TGTGCCAGCTCACCCGCGGAACACTATGGCTACACCTTC. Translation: CASSPAEHYGYTF.

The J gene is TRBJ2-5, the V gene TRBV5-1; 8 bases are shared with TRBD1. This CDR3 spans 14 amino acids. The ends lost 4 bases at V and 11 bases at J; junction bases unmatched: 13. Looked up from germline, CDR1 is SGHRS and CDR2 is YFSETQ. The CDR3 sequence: CASSRDRSLEEQYF. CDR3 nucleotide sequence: TGCGCCAGCAGCCGGGACAGGTCGCTGGAGGAGCAGTACTTC.

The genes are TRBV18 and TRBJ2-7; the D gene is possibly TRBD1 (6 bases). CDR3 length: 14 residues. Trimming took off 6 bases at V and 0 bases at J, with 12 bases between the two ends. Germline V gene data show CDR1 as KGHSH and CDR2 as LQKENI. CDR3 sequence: CASSRDTYSYEQYF. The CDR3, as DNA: TGTGCCAGCTCTCGGGACACCTACTCCTACGAGCAGTACTTC.

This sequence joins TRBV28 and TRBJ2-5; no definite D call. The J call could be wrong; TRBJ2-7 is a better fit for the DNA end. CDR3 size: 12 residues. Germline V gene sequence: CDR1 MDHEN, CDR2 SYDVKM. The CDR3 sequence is CASSSQYYEQYF. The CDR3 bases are TGTGCCAGCAGTTCCCAGTATTACGAGCAGTACTTC.

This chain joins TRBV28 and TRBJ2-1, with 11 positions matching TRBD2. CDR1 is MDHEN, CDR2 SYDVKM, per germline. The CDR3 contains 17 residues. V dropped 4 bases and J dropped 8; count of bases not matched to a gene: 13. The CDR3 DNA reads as TGTGCCAGCAGTTCCCCCGTCACTAGCGGGAGTCGAGATGAGCAGTTCTTC. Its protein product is CASSSPVTSGSRDEQFF.

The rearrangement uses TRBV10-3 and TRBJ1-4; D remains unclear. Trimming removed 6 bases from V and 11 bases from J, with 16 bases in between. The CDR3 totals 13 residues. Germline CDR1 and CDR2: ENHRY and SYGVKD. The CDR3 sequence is CAIRITEGDKLFF. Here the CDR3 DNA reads TGTGCCATCAGGATAACCGAGGGAGATAAACTGTTTTTT.

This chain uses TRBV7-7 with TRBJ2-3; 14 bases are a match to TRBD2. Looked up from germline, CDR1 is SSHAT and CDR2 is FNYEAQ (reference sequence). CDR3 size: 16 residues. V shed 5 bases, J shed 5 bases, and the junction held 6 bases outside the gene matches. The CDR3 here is CASSKGLAGEVDTQYF. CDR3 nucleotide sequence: TGTGCCAGCAGCAAGGGACTAGCGGGAGAAGTAGATACGCAGTATTTT.

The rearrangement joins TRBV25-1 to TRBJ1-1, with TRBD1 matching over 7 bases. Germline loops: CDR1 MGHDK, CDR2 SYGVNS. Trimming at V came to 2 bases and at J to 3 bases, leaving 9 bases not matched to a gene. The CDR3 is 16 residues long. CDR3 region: CASSEGQALGDTEAFF. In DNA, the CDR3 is TGTGCCAGCAGTGAAGGACAGGCCCTCGGCGACACTGAAGCTTTCTTT.

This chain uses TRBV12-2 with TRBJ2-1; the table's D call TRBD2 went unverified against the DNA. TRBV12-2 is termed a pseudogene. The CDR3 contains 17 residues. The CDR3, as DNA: TGTGCAAGTCGCTCTAGACCTACCGACCATATTGACAATGAGCAGTTCTTC. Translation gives CASRSRPTDHIDNEQFF.

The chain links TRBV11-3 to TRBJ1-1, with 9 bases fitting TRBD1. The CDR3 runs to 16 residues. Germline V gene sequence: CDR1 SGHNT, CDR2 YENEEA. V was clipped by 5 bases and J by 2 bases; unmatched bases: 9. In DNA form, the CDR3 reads TGTGCCAGCAGCCCGCGCAGACAGGGGGTAAACACTGAAGCTTTCTTT. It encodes CASSPRRQGVNTEAFF.

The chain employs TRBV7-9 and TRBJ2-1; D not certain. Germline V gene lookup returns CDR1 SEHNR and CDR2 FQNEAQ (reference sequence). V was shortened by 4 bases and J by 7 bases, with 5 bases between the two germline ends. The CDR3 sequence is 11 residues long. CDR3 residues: CASSWMNEQFF. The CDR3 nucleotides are TGTGCCAGCAGCTGGATGAATGAGCAGTTCTTC.

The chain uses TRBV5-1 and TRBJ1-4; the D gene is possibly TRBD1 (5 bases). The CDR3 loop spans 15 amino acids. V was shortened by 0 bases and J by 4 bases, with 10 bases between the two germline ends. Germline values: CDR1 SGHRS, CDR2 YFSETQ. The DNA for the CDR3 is TGCGCCAGCAGCTTGGCCTGGGGGGTTAATGAAAAACTGTTTTTT. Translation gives CASSLAWGVNEKLFF.

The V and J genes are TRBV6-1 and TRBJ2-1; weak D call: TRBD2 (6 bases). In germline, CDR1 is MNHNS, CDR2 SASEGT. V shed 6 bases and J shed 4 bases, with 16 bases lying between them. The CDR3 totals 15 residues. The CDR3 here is CASRTLPAGYNEQFF. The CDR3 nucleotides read TGTGCCAGCAGGACCCTACCAGCGGGTTACAATGAGCAGTTCTTC.

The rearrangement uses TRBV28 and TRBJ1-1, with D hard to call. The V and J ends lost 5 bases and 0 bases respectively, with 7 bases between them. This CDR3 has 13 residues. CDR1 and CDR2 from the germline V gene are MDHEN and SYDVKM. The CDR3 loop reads CASSRELNTEAFF. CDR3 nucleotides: TGTGCCAGCAGTCGAGAATTGAACACTGAAGCTTTCTTT.

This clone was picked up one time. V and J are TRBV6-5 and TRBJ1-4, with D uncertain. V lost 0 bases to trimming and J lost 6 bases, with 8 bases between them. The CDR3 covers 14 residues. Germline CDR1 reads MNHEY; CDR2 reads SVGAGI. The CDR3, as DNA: TGTGCCAGCAGTTACTCGATTGGTGATGAAAAACTGTTTTTT. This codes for CASSYSIGDEKLFF.

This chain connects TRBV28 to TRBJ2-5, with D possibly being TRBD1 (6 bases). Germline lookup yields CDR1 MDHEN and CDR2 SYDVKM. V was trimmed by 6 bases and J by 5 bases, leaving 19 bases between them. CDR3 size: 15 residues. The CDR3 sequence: CASRPEYRVVETQYF. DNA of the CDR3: TGTGCCAGCAGACCAGAGTACAGGGTGGTTGAGACCCAGTACTTC.

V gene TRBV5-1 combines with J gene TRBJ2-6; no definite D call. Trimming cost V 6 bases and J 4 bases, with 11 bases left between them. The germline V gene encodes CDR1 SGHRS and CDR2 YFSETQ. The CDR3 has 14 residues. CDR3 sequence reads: CASNLNPGANVLTF. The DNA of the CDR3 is TGCGCCAGCAACCTTAATCCAGGGGCCAACGTCCTGACTTTC.

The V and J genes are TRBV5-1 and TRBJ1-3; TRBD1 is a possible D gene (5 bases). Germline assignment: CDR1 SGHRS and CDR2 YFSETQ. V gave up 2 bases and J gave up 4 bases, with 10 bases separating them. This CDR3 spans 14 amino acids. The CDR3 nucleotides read TGCGCCAGCAGCTTTACAGGTTCCGGAAACACCATATATTTT. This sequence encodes CASSFTGSGNTIYF.

In DNA, the CDR3 is TGTGCCAGCAGTTTAATAGCTAGACAGAACACCGGGGAGCTGTTTTTT. Translating gives CASSLIARQNTGELFF. The V and J genes are TRBV27 and TRBJ2-2, with D uncertain. The CDR3 is made up of 16 amino acids. Trimming took 2 bases from V and 1 from J, leaving 11 bases between them. Germline V CDR1 and CDR2: MNHEY, SMNVEV (reference sequence).

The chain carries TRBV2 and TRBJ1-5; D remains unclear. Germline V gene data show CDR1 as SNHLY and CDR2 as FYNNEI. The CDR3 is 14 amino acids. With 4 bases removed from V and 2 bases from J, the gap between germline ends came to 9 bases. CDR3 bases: TGTGCCAGCAGTGTAAGAACAGGCAATCAGCCCCAGCATTTT. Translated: CASSVRTGNQPQHF.